These 29 T cell receptor beta chains were all obtained from the same sample, sequenced in a study of shared clonotypes between healthy human individuals. Method: immunoSEQ multiplex PCR; TCRdb's copy keeps in-frame clones and lacks some. There are fewer than 3 million clones in the sample; less than 95% occur only once, and around 0.35% lies in the top ten. The sample was naive CD4+ T cells from PBMCs. Subset meaning: CD45RA+ positively selected. The receptors were gathered from a man aged 18 to 30 in good health. Some clones in this sample may be carry-over from other donors' samples.

The V and J genes are TRBV13 and TRBJ2-7; possible D gene TRBD1, 5 bases. The germline gives CDR1 PRHDT, CDR2 FYEKMQ (reference sequence). V lost 11 bases, J lost 3 bases, and 20 bases lay in between. The CDR3 extends over 14 amino acids. The CDR3 here is CARLWGGHVYEQYF. DNA for the CDR3: TGTGCCCGTCTCTGGGGCGGTCATGTCTACGAGCAGTACTTC.

As for this clone: Other DNA sequences from this sample encode an identical CDR3 as well. This sequence joins TRBV11-3 and TRBJ2-3, with TRBD2 matching over 13 bases. CDR3 length equals 16 residues. Looked up from germline, CDR1 is SGHNT and CDR2 is YENEEA. The V gene end was trimmed by 5 bases and the J gene end by 0 bases; junction bases not matched to a gene: 2. CDR3 region: CASSQGLAGSTDTQYF. In nucleotides, the CDR3 is TGTGCCAGCAGCCAGGGACTAGCGGGGAGCACAGATACGCAGTATTTT.

The chain uses TRBV9 and TRBJ2-5, with D uncertain. The CDR3 length is 16 residues. With 0 bases removed from V and 4 bases from J, the gap between germline ends came to 16 bases. The V gene's germline CDR1 is SGDLS and CDR2 YYNGEE. CDR3 sequence: CASSVGGMQSSETQYF. As DNA, the CDR3 is TGTGCCAGCAGCGTAGGCGGTATGCAATCATCAGAGACCCAGTACTTC. The entire variable domain, with the rest obtained from reference TRBV9 and TRBJ2-5, is as follows: DSGVTQTPKHLITATGQRVTLRCSPRSGDLSVYWYQQSLDQGLQFLIQYYNGEERAKGNILERFSAQQFPDLHSELNLSSLELGDSALYFCASSVGGMQSSETQYFGPGTRLLVL.

The chain couples TRBV5-1 to TRBJ2-2; the D is unclear. Per the germline V gene, CDR1 is SGHRS and CDR2 is YFSETQ. This CDR3 spans 17 amino acids. V was pared by 1 base and J by 5 bases, with 18 bases between. This chain's CDR3 is CASSLSTSLRVTGELFF. CDR3 DNA: TGCGCCAGCAGCTTGTCTACCTCCTTAAGGGTAACCGGGGAGCTGTTTTTT.

V is TRBV6-5 and J is TRBJ1-1, with unresolved D. Germline CDR1 MNHEY, CDR2 SVGAGI. The germline V and J ends were trimmed by 2 bases and 4 bases, with 14 bases remaining between them. CDR3 size: 15 residues. CDR3 residues: CASSYPREGRTEAFF. Written as DNA, the CDR3 is TGTGCCAGCAGTTACCCCCGGGAGGGTCGCACTGAAGCTTTCTTT.

This rearrangement joins TRBV7-7 to TRBJ2-1; D is uncertain. Germline lookup yields CDR1 SSHAT and CDR2 FNYEAQ (reference sequence). V lost 4 bases and J lost 0, with 10 bases in between. The CDR3 sequence is 15 residues long. CDR3 DNA sequence: TGTGCCAGCAGCTCCCATTTAAGCTCCTACAATGAGCAGTTCTTC. Protein: CASSSHLSSYNEQFF.

This clone was picked up a small number of times. This CDR3 is also generated by other DNA sequences in the sample. The gene calls are TRBV18 and TRBJ1-1; D unresolved. Trimming removed 2 bases at V and 4 bases at J, with 8 bases between. CDR3 length equals 13 residues. Germline assignment: CDR1 KGHSH and CDR2 LQKENI. The DNA for the CDR3 is TGTGCCAGCTCACCAGGAATCTCCACTGAAGCTTTCTTT. Its protein product is CASSPGISTEAFF.

V and J are TRBV7-2 and TRBJ2-5, with D possibly being TRBD2 (7 bases). Germline lookup yields CDR1 SGHTA and CDR2 FQGNSA. Deletions cut 0 bases from V and 5 bases from J, with 10 bases between. This CDR3 is 14 amino acids long. In DNA form, the CDR3 reads TGTGCCAGCAGCTTAGCGGGGGGGGCGGAGACCCAGTACTTC. It encodes CASSLAGGAETQYF.

About this clone itself: Other DNA sequences in this sample translate to the same CDR3. The gene calls are TRBV11-1 and TRBJ2-6; 7 nucleotides align to TRBD1. Germline-derived CDR1 and CDR2 are SGHAT and FQDESV (reference sequence). The CDR3 runs to 14 residues. The junction had 0 bases not matched to a gene; V was cut back by 5 bases and J by 2 bases. CDR3 sequence (DNA): TGTGCCAGCAGCGACAGGGCTGGGGCCAACGTCCTGACTTTC. It translates to CASSDRAGANVLTF. Full variable domain (remainder filled in from reference TRBV11-1 and TRBJ2-6): EAEVAQSPRYKITEKSQAVAFWCDPISGHATLYWYRQILGQGPELLVQFQDESVVDDSQLPKDRFSAERLKGVDSTLKIQPAELGDSAMYLCASSDRAGANVLTFGAGSRLTVL.

This clone has a single count. The CDR3 reads CASSPAASIAKNIQYF. DNA for the CDR3: TGCGCCAGCAGTCCCGCGGCTTCCATAGCCAAAAACATTCAGTACTTC. The chain links TRBV4-1 to TRBJ2-4, with D uncertain. Between the trimmed V and J ends, which lost 6 bases and 0 bases, there was a span of 15 bases. CDR1 is MGHRA and CDR2 is YSYEKL in the germline V gene. This CDR3 has 16 residues.

The chain couples TRBV6-5 to TRBJ2-7, with TRBD2 as a possible D gene (6 bases). Germline CDR1 reads MNHEY; CDR2 reads SVGAGI. This CDR3 region has 14 residues. Trimming removed 6 bases at V and 6 bases at J, with 18 bases between. CDR3: CASRSGGLGGEQYF. The CDR3 coding sequence is TGTGCCAGCAGGTCCGGGGGTCTAGGAGGCGAGCAGTACTTC.

This clone was found once. It may be a read error: a sequence one base away is much more abundant. The identical CDR3 is also encoded by other nucleotide sequences in the sample. This rearrangement joins TRBV7-6 to TRBJ1-1; D is uncertain. The germline gives CDR1 SGHVS, CDR2 FNYEAQ. The CDR3 runs to 14 residues. The V end was cut by 1 base, the J end by 0 bases, with 6 bases between. The chain's CDR3 is CASSLGGMNTEAFF. CDR3 DNA sequence: TGTGCCAGCAGCTTAGGAGGGATGAACACTGAAGCTTTCTTT.

This chain links TRBV6-4 with TRBJ2-2; a possible D gene is TRBD1 (6 bases). V shed 6 bases and J shed 4 bases, with 9 bases lying between them. The CDR3 runs to 13 residues. Germline CDR1 reads MRHNA; CDR2 reads SNTAGT. Here the CDR3 reads CASRQGSTGELFF. CDR3 nucleotides: TGTGCCAGCAGACAGGGTTCCACCGGGGAGCTGTTTTTT.

The chain couples TRBV19 to TRBJ1-1; no firm D call. Trimming removed 5 bases at V and 11 bases at J, with 15 bases between. Germline assignment: CDR1 LNHDA and CDR2 SQIVND (reference sequence). This CDR3 has 12 amino acids. In nucleotides, the CDR3 is TGTGCCAGTAGTTTCGGACCCCCCGCGGCTTTCTTT. Amino acids: CASSFGPPAAFF.

The chain links TRBV5-1 to TRBJ2-3; 10 bases fit TRBD1. The CDR3 has 11 amino acids. The ends lost 3 bases at V and 13 bases at J; junction bases unmatched: 2. Looked up from germline, CDR1 is SGHRS and CDR2 is YFSETQ. The CDR3 region is CASSSGTGEYF. The CDR3 nucleotides read TGCGCCAGCAGCTCCGGGACAGGGGAGTATTTT.

The chain recombines TRBV7-6 with TRBJ2-5, with D perhaps TRBD1 (5 bases). This CDR3 spans 16 amino acids. Trimming took 1 base from V and 11 from J, leaving 23 bases between them. Looked up from germline, CDR1 is SGHVS and CDR2 is FNYEAQ. This CDR3 reads CASSLVIKSGNGGQYF. CDR3 DNA: TGTGCCAGCAGCTTAGTTATTAAGTCAGGGAACGGTGGTCAGTACTTC. Full variable domain (missing parts from reference TRBV7-6 and TRBJ2-5): GAGVSQSPRYKVTKRGQDVALRCDPISGHVSLYWYRQALGQGPEFLTYFNYEAQQDKSGLPNDRFSAERPEGSISTLTIQRTEQRDSAMYRCASSLVIKSGNGGQYFGPGTRLLVL.

The chain has TRBV19 and TRBJ2-1, with no clear D. This CDR3 contains 14 residues. CDR1 is LNHDA and CDR2 is SQIVND in the germline V gene (reference sequence). V shed 3 bases and J shed 2 bases, with 8 bases lying between them. The CDR3 coding sequence is TGTGCCAGTAGTATTGGACCTACCTACAATGAGCAGTTCTTC. Its protein product is CASSIGPTYNEQFF.

The rearrangement links TRBV6-6 to TRBJ1-2; 7 positions match TRBD1. In germline, CDR1 is MNHNY, CDR2 SVGAGI (reference sequence). The length of the CDR3 is 16 residues. The junction had 12 bases not matched to a gene; V was cut back by 6 bases and J by 2 bases. CDR3 region: CASSHHRDRGNYGYTF. In nucleotides, the CDR3 is TGTGCCAGCAGCCACCACCGGGACAGAGGCAACTATGGCTACACCTTC.

The chain links TRBV6-6 to TRBJ1-1, with 7 nucleotides matching TRBD1. Germline V CDR1 and CDR2: MNHNY, SVGAGI (reference sequence). After removal of 5 bases from V and 7 bases from J, the junction contained 7 bases not matched to a gene. The CDR3 runs to 13 residues. CDR3 residues: CASSRQGESEAFF. The CDR3 coding sequence is TGTGCCAGCAGTCGACAGGGAGAGAGTGAAGCTTTCTTT.

The chain combines TRBV27 with TRBJ2-1, with 12 bases fitting TRBD2. CDR3 size: 15 residues. CDR1 is MNHEY and CDR2 is SMNVEV in the germline V gene (reference sequence). V shed 6 bases and J 4 bases; nucleotides not matched to a gene: 4. CDR3 DNA: TGTGCCAGCAGCCCAGGACTAGCGGGATACAATGAGCAGTTCTTC. Its translation is CASSPGLAGYNEQFF.

This clone is a singleton in its sample. Other DNA sequences in this specimen translate into the identical CDR3. J is TRBJ1-1 and V is TRBV28, with D perhaps TRBD1 (6 bases). Germline CDR1 MDHEN, CDR2 SYDVKM. The V end was cut by 3 bases, the J end by 0 bases, with 8 bases between. This CDR3 spans 14 amino acids. CDR3 in amino acids: CASSLGTLNTEAFF. CDR3 nucleotide sequence: TGTGCCAGCAGTTTGGGGACACTGAACACTGAAGCTTTCTTT.

The chain combines TRBV19 with TRBJ2-7, with 8 bases lining up with TRBD1. The CDR3 covers 14 residues. The germline V gene has CDR1 LNHDA and CDR2 SQIVND (reference sequence). V was clipped by 6 bases and J by 3 bases; unmatched bases: 7. The DNA for the CDR3 is TGTGCCAGTAGACAGCGGACAGGGAGCTACGAGCAGTACTTC. Translating gives CASRQRTGSYEQYF.

The chain combines TRBV27 with TRBJ2-1, with 9 bases lining up with TRBD2. The CDR3 is made up of 19 amino acids. V lost 3 bases and J lost 0; bases outside the gene matches: 12. From germline, CDR1 is MNHEY and CDR2 SMNVEV (reference sequence). The CDR3 DNA is TGTGCCAGCAGTTTTAGGAGGACTAGCGAGACGTCCTCCTACAATGAGCAGTTCTTC. Protein sequence: CASSFRRTSETSSYNEQFF.

This chain links TRBV28 with TRBJ2-1, with D perhaps TRBD1 or TRBD2 (5 bases each). With 4 bases removed from V and 9 bases from J, the gap between germline ends came to 16 bases. The CDR3 is 14 residues long. Looked up from germline, CDR1 is MDHEN and CDR2 is SYDVKM. In DNA, the CDR3 is TGTGCCAGCAGTTATCTCGGGGCAGGCGGTGAGCAGTTCTTC. Protein product: CASSYLGAGGEQFF.

CDR3 bases: TGTGCCAGCAGCTCCCAGGGACTAGCGGGAGGAGGAGATACGCAGTATTTT. This encodes CASSSQGLAGGGDTQYF. The J gene is TRBJ2-3, the V gene TRBV7-3; 15 nucleotides agree with TRBD2. This CDR3 is built from 17 residues. With 4 bases clipped from V and 5 bases from J, the junction kept 7 bases outside the gene matches. The germline gives CDR1 SGHTA, CDR2 FQGTGA.

The V gene is TRBV11-1, the J gene TRBJ2-7; D not certain. The CDR3 has 14 residues. Trimming took off 1 base at V and 2 bases at J, with 9 bases between the two ends. Germline V gives CDR1 SGHAT, CDR2 FQDESV (reference sequence). The CDR3 is CASSLDGTAYEQYF. The CDR3 bases are TGTGCCAGCAGCTTAGATGGTACAGCCTACGAGCAGTACTTC.

There are a few counts of this clone. The J gene is TRBJ1-1, the V gene TRBV29-1; the D is unclear. With 4 bases removed from V and 5 bases from J, the gap between germline ends came to 14 bases. Germline loops: CDR1 SQVTM, CDR2 ANQGSEA. This CDR3 region has 13 residues. CDR3 loop: CSVVSSLGTEAFF. The CDR3 DNA is TGCAGCGTTGTATCGTCTTTGGGGACTGAAGCTTTCTTT.

The chain employs TRBV9 and TRBJ2-7, with a weak D call TRBD1 (6 bases). CDR3 length: 15 residues. The V gene lost 0 bases and the J gene lost 12 bases, with 22 bases spanning the gap. Germline loops: CDR1 SGDLS, CDR2 YYNGEE. Here the CDR3 reads CASSVGAGVRTAVYF. The CDR3 bases are TGTGCCAGCAGCGTAGGTGCAGGGGTTCGTACCGCGGTGTACTTC.

This chain joins TRBV30 and TRBJ2-3, with 13 bases identical to TRBD2. The germline gives CDR1 GTSNPN, CDR2 SVGIG (reference sequence). The J segment lost 3 bases and the V segment lost 0 bases, leaving 3 bases of the junction unmatched. The length of the CDR3 is 16 residues. The CDR3 DNA follows: TGTGCCTGGAGTGTACTAGCGGGAGGGCCGACAGATACGCAGTATTTT. This gives the protein CAWSVLAGGPTDTQYF.